This T cell receptor (beta chain) was captured in a study of shared clonotypes between healthy human individuals. Study outcomes and limitations: Non-shared clonotypes displayed generation probabilities falling below those of clonotypes present in all four donors.

About this clone itself: Its antigen is unidentified.

Authors' data handling: Junction-only sequences produced by ImmunoSEQ had no quality scores, so filtering differed. TCRdb's copy holds only in-frame clones and misses some; the assay was immunoSEQ multiplex PCR. V and J calls and clone size come straight from that table; D and trimming were deduced from the DNA. The profile shows 2 million to 2.5 million clones, 95% of them singletons. The germline CDR1 and CDR2 sequences are SEHNR and FQNEAQ (reference sequence). Trimming shortened V by 6 bases and J by 4 bases, and 12 bases separated the two germline ends. The CDR3 extends over 13 amino acids. Division of CD4+ cells produced a CD45RA+ naive subset and a CD45RA-negative memory subset.

The sequence derives from a man in his late teens or twenties in good health. Sequenced: naive CD4+ T cells sorted from blood. Sample subset: CD45RA+ positively selected. The chain combines TRBV7-9 with TRBJ1-1; D may be TRBD1 (6 bases). The CDR3 bases are TGTGCCAGCAGGCAGGGGAGTAGCACTGAAGCTTTCTTT. Translating it yields CASRQGSSTEAFF.